This TCR beta chain was retrieved from a study of technical replicates of blood from a handful of donors. TCRdb's copy holds only in-frame clones and misses some; the assay was immunoSEQ multiplex PCR. This sample has about 88,000 clones, with 85% to 95% found just once. The CDR3 has 13 residues. The junction had 6 bases not matched to a gene; V was cut back by 4 bases and J by 5 bases. The germline gives CDR1 SQVTM, CDR2 ANQGSEA. Input material: T cells isolated from PBMCs. The receptor was derived from a human donor in good health. The chain carries TRBV29-1 and TRBJ1-1; 8 bases map to TRBD1. This chain's CDR3 is CSVGRQGATEAFF. For the CDR3, the DNA is TGCAGCGTTGGTAGGCAGGGGGCTACTGAAGCTTTCTTT.